The 5 T cell receptor beta chains presented below share a single source sample, sequenced in a study of blood T cell repertoires in COVID-19. TCRdb keeps only in-frame clones here, not all; method: immunoSEQ multiplex PCR. The sample has 100,000 to 150,000 clones; approximately 90% are singletons. The sample was peripheral blood. These TCRs come from a man aged 50 to 59 with COVID-19, enrolled during active disease.

The gene calls are TRBV11-2 and TRBJ2-1; TRBD2 matches 7 bases. Looked up from germline, CDR1 is SGHAT and CDR2 is FQNNGV. This CDR3 is 17 amino acids long. The V and J ends lost 5 bases and 0 bases, in that order; junction bases with no gene match: 10. For the CDR3, the DNA is TGTGCCAGCAGCATAACCCAAGCGGGGAGCTCCTACAATGAGCAGTTCTTC. It encodes CASSITQAGSSYNEQFF.

The count of this clone is one. The chain combines TRBV19 with TRBJ2-1; TRBD2 might be the D (5 bases). This CDR3 spans 12 amino acids. The germline V gene encodes CDR1 LNHDA and CDR2 SQIVND (reference sequence). Trimming took 5 bases from V and 9 from J, leaving 11 bases between them. CDR3 sequence reads: CASSERAVEQFF. The CDR3 nucleotides read TGTGCCAGTAGTGAGAGGGCGGTTGAGCAGTTCTTC.

This sequence joins TRBV7-2 and TRBJ1-2; tentatively, D is TRBD1 (5 bases). The V end was cut by 1 base, the J end by 1 base, with 7 bases between. The CDR3 runs 14 residues. Germline V gene data show CDR1 as SGHTA and CDR2 as FQGNSA. The CDR3: CASSLVQGNYGYTF. The CDR3 bases are TGTGCCAGCAGCTTAGTTCAGGGTAACTATGGCTACACCTTC.

To note about this clone: This specimen includes other DNA sequences encoding the same CDR3. The V call is TRBV12-3 or TRBV12-4, the J call TRBJ1-2; a weak D match, TRBD1 (5 bases). V was pared by 2 bases and J by 8 bases, with 9 bases between. This CDR3 spans 12 amino acids. CDR3 in amino acids: CASSLRGRGYTF. In nucleotides, the CDR3 is TGTGCCAGCAGTTTAAGGGGTCGCGGCTACACCTTC.

V gene TRBV5-6 combines with J gene TRBJ1-1, with TRBD1 matching over 8 bases. This CDR3 has 14 residues. Trimming at V came to 7 bases and at J to 2 bases, leaving 7 bases not matched to a gene. The germline gives CDR1 SGHDT, CDR2 YYEEEE. CDR3 nucleotides: TGTGCCAGCGACGGGACAGGCGAAAACACTGAAGCTTTCTTT. This translates into CASDGTGENTEAFF.